This T cell receptor (beta chain) was profiled in a study of blood T cell repertoires in COVID-19. Some clones are missing from TCRdb's copy, which holds only in-frame ones; the method was immunoSEQ multiplex PCR. The sample records roughly 330,000 clones, roughly 86% being singletons. CDR1 and CDR2 (germline): LNHNV, YYDKDF (reference sequence). V lost 1 base and J 4 bases, leaving 11 bases between the germline ends. The CDR3 runs to 15 residues. This receptor was obtained from a woman younger than 45 who had recovered from COVID-19. J is TRBJ1-3 and V is TRBV15; D is unresolved. Material for sequencing was PBMCs or T cells enriched from blood (not recorded which). The CDR3 region has the DNA TGTGCCACCAGCAGAGGAGGAACCGTCGGAAACACCATATATTTT. Protein product: CATSRGGTVGNTIYF. Looking up the rest from reference TRBV15 and TRBJ1-3 gives the full variable domain: DAMVIQNPRYQVTQFGKPVTLSCSQTLNHNVMYWYQQKSSQAPKLLFHYYDKDFNNEADTPDNFQSRRPNTSFCFLDIRSPGLGDTAMYLCATSRGGTVGNTIYFGEGSWLTVV.